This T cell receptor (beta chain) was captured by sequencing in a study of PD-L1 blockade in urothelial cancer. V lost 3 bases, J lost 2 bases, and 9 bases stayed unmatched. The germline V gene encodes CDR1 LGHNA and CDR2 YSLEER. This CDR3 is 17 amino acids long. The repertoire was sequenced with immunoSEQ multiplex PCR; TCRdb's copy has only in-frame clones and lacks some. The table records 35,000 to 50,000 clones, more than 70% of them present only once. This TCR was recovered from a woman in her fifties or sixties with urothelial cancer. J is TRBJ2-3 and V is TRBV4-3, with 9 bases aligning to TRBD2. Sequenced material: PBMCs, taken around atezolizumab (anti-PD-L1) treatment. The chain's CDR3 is CASSQAIAGDPTDTQYF. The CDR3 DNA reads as TGCGCCAGCAGCCAGGCAATAGCGGGAGATCCCACAGATACGCAGTATTTT.